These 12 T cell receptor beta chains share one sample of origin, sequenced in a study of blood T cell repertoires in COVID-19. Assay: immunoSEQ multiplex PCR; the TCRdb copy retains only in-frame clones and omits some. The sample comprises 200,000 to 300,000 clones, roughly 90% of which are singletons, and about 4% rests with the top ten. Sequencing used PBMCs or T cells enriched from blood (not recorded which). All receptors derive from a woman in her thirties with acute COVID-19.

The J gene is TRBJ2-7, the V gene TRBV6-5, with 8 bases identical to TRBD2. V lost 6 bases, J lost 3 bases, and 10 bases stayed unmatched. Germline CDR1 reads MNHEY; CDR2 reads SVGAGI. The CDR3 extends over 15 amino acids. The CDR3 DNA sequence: TGTGCCAGCAGAAGCCGGGAGGGGCGGAACTACGAGCAGTACTTC. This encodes CASRSREGRNYEQYF.

The CDR3 DNA is TGTGCCAGCAGCTTACTGGGACAGGGGCCCTTTGAAGCTTTCTTT. Translating gives CASSLLGQGPFEAFF. The gene calls are TRBV5-6 and TRBJ1-1, with 10 positions matching TRBD1. The CDR3 covers 15 residues. CDR1 and CDR2 from the germline V gene are SGHDT and YYEEEE. V was clipped by 2 bases and J by 7 bases; unmatched bases: 8. Full variable domain (rest looked up from reference TRBV5-6 and TRBJ1-1): DAGVTQSPTHLIKTRGQQVTLRCSPKSGHDTVSWYQQALGQGPQFIFQYYEEEERQRGNFPDRFSGHQFPNYSSELNVNALLLGDSALYLCASSLLGQGPFEAFFGQGTRLTVV.

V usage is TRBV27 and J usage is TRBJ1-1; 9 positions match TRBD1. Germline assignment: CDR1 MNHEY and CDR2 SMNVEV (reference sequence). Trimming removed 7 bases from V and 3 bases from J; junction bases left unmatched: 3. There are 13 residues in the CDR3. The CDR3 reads CASTGQGYTEAFF. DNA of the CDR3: TGTGCCAGCACCGGACAGGGGTACACTGAAGCTTTCTTT.

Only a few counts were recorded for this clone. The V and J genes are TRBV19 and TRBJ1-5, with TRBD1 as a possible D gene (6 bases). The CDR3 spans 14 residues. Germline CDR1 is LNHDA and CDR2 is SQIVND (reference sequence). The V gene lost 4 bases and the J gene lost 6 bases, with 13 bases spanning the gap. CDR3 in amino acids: CASSTPGEGQPQHF. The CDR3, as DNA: TGTGCCAGTAGTACTCCAGGGGAAGGTCAGCCCCAGCATTTT.

The CDR3 DNA is TGTGCCAGCAGTTTAAGTAGTAGCACTGAAGCTTTCTTT. Translated: CASSLSSSTEAFF. The V call is TRBV27, the J call TRBJ1-1; D unresolved. The CDR3 spans 13 residues. The germline V gene has CDR1 MNHEY and CDR2 SMNVEV (reference sequence). The germline V and J ends were trimmed by 2 bases and 4 bases, with 8 bases remaining between them.

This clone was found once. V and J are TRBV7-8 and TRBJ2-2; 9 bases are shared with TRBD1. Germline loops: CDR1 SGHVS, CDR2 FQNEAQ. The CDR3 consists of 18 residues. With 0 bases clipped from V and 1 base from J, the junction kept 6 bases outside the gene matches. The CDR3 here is CASSLANWGQGNTGELFF. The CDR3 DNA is TGTGCCAGCAGCTTAGCGAATTGGGGACAGGGGAACACCGGGGAGCTGTTTTTT.

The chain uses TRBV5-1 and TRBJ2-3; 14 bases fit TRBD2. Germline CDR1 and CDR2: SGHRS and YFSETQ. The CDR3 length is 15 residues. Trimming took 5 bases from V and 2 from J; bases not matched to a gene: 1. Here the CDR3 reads CASRTSGGDTDTQYF. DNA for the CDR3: TGCGCCAGCAGGACTAGCGGGGGGGACACAGATACGCAGTATTTT.

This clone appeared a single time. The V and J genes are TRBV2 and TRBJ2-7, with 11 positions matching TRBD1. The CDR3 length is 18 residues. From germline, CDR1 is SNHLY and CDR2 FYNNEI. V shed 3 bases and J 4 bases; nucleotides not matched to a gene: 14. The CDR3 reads CASSDERGRTGGIYEQYF. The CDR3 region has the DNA TGTGCCAGCAGTGACGAGAGAGGTCGGACAGGGGGCATTTACGAGCAGTACTTC. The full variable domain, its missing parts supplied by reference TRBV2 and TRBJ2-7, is EPEVTQTPSHQVTQMGQEVILRCVPISNHLYFYWYRQILGQKVEFLVSFYNNEISEKSEIFDDQFSVERPDGSNFTLKIRSTKLEDSAMYFCASSDERGRTGGIYEQYFGPGTRLTVT.

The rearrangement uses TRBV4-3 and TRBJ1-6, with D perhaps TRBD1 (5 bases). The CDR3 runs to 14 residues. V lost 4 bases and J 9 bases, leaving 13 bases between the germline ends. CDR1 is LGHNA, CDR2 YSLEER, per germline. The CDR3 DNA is TGCGCCAGCAGCCGCGACAGTTTTGGTTCACCCCTCCACTTT. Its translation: CASSRDSFGSPLHF.

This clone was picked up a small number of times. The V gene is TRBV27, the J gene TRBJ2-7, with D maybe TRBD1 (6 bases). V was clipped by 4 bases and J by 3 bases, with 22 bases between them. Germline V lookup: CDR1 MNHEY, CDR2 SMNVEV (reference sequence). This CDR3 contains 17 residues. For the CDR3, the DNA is TGTGCCAGCAGTTCTACCCCGCCGGGCCAGGGGTACTACGAGCAGTACTTC. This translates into CASSSTPPGQGYYEQYF.

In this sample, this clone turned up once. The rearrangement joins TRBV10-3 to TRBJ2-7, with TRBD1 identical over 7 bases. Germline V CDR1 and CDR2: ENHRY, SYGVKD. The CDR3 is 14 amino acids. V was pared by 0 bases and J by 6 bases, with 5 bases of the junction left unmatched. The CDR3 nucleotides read TGTGCCATCAGTGAGTCAGGGACAGCAACCGAGCAGTACTTC. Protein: CAISESGTATEQYF.

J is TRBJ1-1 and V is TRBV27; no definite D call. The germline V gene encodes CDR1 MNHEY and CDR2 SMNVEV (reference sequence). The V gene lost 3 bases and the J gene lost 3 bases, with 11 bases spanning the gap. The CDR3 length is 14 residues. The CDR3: CASSFGGLYTEAFF. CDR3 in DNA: TGTGCCAGCAGTTTTGGAGGGCTTTACACTGAAGCTTTCTTT.